The 21 T cell receptor beta chains presented below share a single source sample, sequenced in a study of T cells in Graves' hyperthyroidism and ophthalmopathy. TCR beta CDR3 regions were amplified from RNA transcripts. With the HTBI primer set, the TCR CDR3 went through a first round of RT-PCR. Each CDR3 protein is one row after TCRdb ran MiXCR on the multiplex PCR reads. The sample includes 300,000 to 450,000 distinct CDR3 sequences, over 15% of them seen just once. The sequenced material came from blood. Every receptor here comes from a woman aged 35 to 49 with Graves' ophthalmopathy.

This clonotype was seen repeatedly, ten times or more. CDR3 loop: CASSLGPLVNSGNTIYF. The DNA of the CDR3 is TGTGCCAGCAGCTTAGGACCTTTGGTAAACTCTGGAAACACCATATATTTT. This chain uses TRBV7-2 with TRBJ1-3; D not certain. V gave up 1 base and J gave up 0 bases, with 13 bases separating them. The CDR3 is 17 amino acids. CDR1 and CDR2 from the germline V gene are SGHTA and FQGNSA.

This clonotype was recorded a few times. V usage is TRBV2 and J usage is TRBJ1-2, with D perhaps TRBD1 (5 bases). The length of the CDR3 is 15 residues. The V and J ends lost 10 bases and 2 bases respectively, with 20 bases between them. Per germline, CDR1 SNHLY and CDR2 FYNNEI. Written as DNA, the CDR3 is TGTGCCACCCCGGGGGGGGGGACTTCCAACTATGGCTACACCTTC. Encoded protein: CATPGGGTSNYGYTF. The full variable domain, with the rest looked up from reference TRBV2 and TRBJ1-2, is EPEVTQTPSHQVTQMGQEVILRCVPISNHLYFYWYRQILGQKVEFLVSFYNNEISEKSEIFDDQFSVERPDGSNFTLKIRSTKLEDSAMYFCATPGGGTSNYGYTFGSGTRLTVV.

This clonotype was seen at least ten times. The genes are TRBV10-3 and TRBJ1-2; D is uncertain. This CDR3 contains 15 residues. From germline, CDR1 is ENHRY and CDR2 SYGVKD. The ends were cut back, 2 bases at V and 4 bases at J, with 14 bases in the middle. The chain's CDR3 is CAISEAARDPYGYTF. CDR3 nucleotide sequence: TGTGCCATCAGTGAGGCAGCGCGGGATCCCTATGGCTACACCTTC.

In its sample, this clonotype was seen many times. V is TRBV20-1 and J is TRBJ2-7; 9 bases line up with TRBD2. The CDR3 has 13 amino acids. From germline, CDR1 is DFQATT and CDR2 SNEGSKA (reference sequence). The V and J ends lost 6 bases and 2 bases, in that order; junction bases with no gene match: 5. The CDR3 spells CSAETSGTYEQYF. As DNA, the CDR3 is TGCAGTGCCGAGACTAGCGGAACCTACGAGCAGTACTTC.

The chain employs TRBV7-2 and TRBJ1-2; D is ambiguous. The length of the CDR3 is 14 residues. Germline V gene data show CDR1 as SGHTA and CDR2 as FQGNSA. Between the trimmed V and J ends, which lost 5 bases and 6 bases, there was a span of 16 bases. This CDR3 reads CASSRREGVDGYTF. DNA of the CDR3: TGTGCCAGCAGCCGAAGAGAGGGAGTGGATGGCTACACCTTC.

The chain joins TRBV20-1 to TRBJ2-7; 11 positions match TRBD1. CDR3 length: 15 amino acids. J was trimmed by 0 bases and V by 5 bases; bases with no gene match: 6. Germline-derived CDR1 and CDR2 are DFQATT and SNEGSKA (reference sequence). The CDR3 DNA sequence: TGCAGTGCTCGCGGACAGGGGGCACGCTCCTACGAGCAGTACTTC. This translates into CSARGQGARSYEQYF.

This clonotype was observed many times. The chain uses TRBV6-2 or TRBV6-3 and TRBJ2-5; TRBD2 matches at 12 bases. This CDR3 region has 14 residues. Germline CDR1 and CDR2: MNHEY and SVGEGT. V lost 7 bases to trimming and J lost 3 bases; unmatched junction nucleotides: 3. The CDR3 here is CASKASGREETQYF. The DNA for the CDR3 is TGTGCCAGCAAGGCTAGCGGGAGGGAAGAGACCCAGTACTTC.

This clonotype was counted a few times. This chain uses TRBV6-2 or TRBV6-3 with TRBJ2-2; the D is unclear. This CDR3 comprises 16 residues. V lost 5 bases to trimming and J lost 3 bases, with 16 bases between them. Germline lookup yields CDR1 MNHEY and CDR2 SVGEGT. This CDR3 is CASSPRTLTYTGELFF. CDR3 DNA: TGTGCCAGCAGTCCCCGGACCCTAACGTACACCGGGGAGCTGTTTTTT.

Ten or more counts support this clonotype. The rearrangement links TRBV6-5 to TRBJ1-5, with a weak D call TRBD1 (6 bases). The CDR3 is 17 residues long. V dropped 0 bases and J dropped 2 bases, with 14 bases sitting between them. Germline CDR1 is MNHEY and CDR2 is SVGAGI. The DNA for the CDR3 is TGTGCCAGCAGTTACTCCCGTACAGGGATTGGCAATCAGCCCCAGCATTTT. This codes for CASSYSRTGIGNQPQHF.

The CDR3 here is CASSQDPGGTPYGYTF. CDR3 in DNA: TGTGCCAGCAGCCAAGATCCTGGAGGGACACCTTATGGCTACACCTTC. The J gene is TRBJ1-2, the V gene TRBV3-1; a possible D gene is TRBD1 (6 bases). Trimming took off 0 bases at V and 5 bases at J, with 16 bases between the two ends. CDR3 size: 16 residues. CDR1 is LGHDT, CDR2 YNNKEL, per germline (reference sequence). The full variable domain, with the rest looked up from reference TRBV3-1 and TRBJ1-2, is DTAVSQTPKYLVTQMGNDKSIKCEQNLGHDTMYWYKQDSKKFLKIMFSYNNKELIINETVPNRFSPKSPDKAHLNLHINSLELGDSAVYFCASSQDPGGTPYGYTFGSGTRLTVV.

This clonotype was found many times. V is TRBV12-3 or TRBV12-4 and J is TRBJ2-5; D ambiguous. V lost 5 bases, J lost 1 base, and 11 bases lay in between. The CDR3 runs to 14 residues. The CDR3 DNA reads as TGTGCCAGCAGTCTCCGACGGATCCAAGAGACCCAGTACTTC. Translating gives CASSLRRIQETQYF.

The chain links TRBV28 to TRBJ1-6; TRBD1 matches 7 bases. This CDR3 region has 14 residues. CDR1 and CDR2 from the germline V gene are MDHEN and SYDVKM. Trimming cost V 6 bases and J 8 bases; bases outside gene matches: 7. The DNA for the CDR3 is TGTGCCAGCAGCTATACAGGGGAACATTCACCCCTCCACTTT. This codes for CASSYTGEHSPLHF. Using reference TRBV28 and TRBJ1-6 for the parts outside the CDR3, the full variable domain is DVKVTQSSRYLVKRTGEKVFLECVQDMDHENMFWYRQDPGLGLRLIYFSYDVKMKEKGDIPEGYSVSREKKERFSLILESASTNQTSMYLCASSYTGEHSPLHFGNGTRLTVT.

V and J are TRBV2 and TRBJ2-7; TRBD2 agrees at 8 bases. CDR1 is SNHLY, CDR2 FYNNEI, per germline. The CDR3 covers 14 residues. The CDR3 here is CAFTLAGGSHEQYF. DNA for the CDR3: TGTGCATTCACCCTCGCGGGAGGTTCCCACGAGCAGTACTTC.

This clonotype was counted many times. The rearrangement uses TRBV10-3 and TRBJ2-5, with D possibly being TRBD1 (6 bases). The CDR3 extends over 12 amino acids. Germline CDR1 is ENHRY and CDR2 is SYGVKD. The CDR3 DNA follows: TGTGCTACCAGGGGAGAACAAGAGACCCAGTACTTC. Translated: CATRGEQETQYF.

Ten or more counts support this clonotype. This chain uses TRBV20-1 with TRBJ2-7, with unresolved D. CDR1 DFQATT and CDR2 SNEGSKA come from the germline V gene (reference sequence). This CDR3 is built from 11 residues. Between the trimmed V and J ends, which lost 1 base and 3 bases, there was a span of 4 bases. CDR3 region: CSARVLYEQYF. DNA for the CDR3: TGCAGTGCTAGAGTCCTCTACGAGCAGTACTTC.

This clonotype was counted at least ten times. V usage is TRBV7-9 and J usage is TRBJ1-1; possible D gene TRBD1, 6 bases. Trimming cost V 4 bases and J 0 bases, with 21 bases left between them. CDR1 and CDR2 (germline): SEHNR, FQNEAQ (reference sequence). This CDR3 spans 18 amino acids. The CDR3 DNA reads as TGTGCCAGCAGCTCCTCGAACCGGGGGCACGATTTGAACACTGAAGCTTTCTTT. Its protein is CASSSSNRGHDLNTEAFF.

Many counts were recorded for this clonotype. The CDR3 is CASSFMGEAFF. The CDR3 nucleotides are TGTGCCAGCAGCTTTATGGGTGAAGCTTTCTTT. The V gene is TRBV5-6, the J gene TRBJ1-1; D not certain. Germline V gene data show CDR1 as SGHDT and CDR2 as YYEEEE. The CDR3 has 11 residues. Trimming took off 2 bases at V and 7 bases at J, with 6 bases between the two ends.

The genes are TRBV30 and TRBJ2-3; D gene ambiguous. This CDR3 is 10 amino acids long. Germline V lookup: CDR1 GTSNPN, CDR2 SVGIG (reference sequence). The V end lost 2 bases, the J end lost 6 bases, and 3 bases lay between the germline ends. CDR3 region: CAWSIDTQYF. DNA for the CDR3: TGTGCCTGGAGTATCGATACGCAGTATTTT.

The chain links TRBV12-3 or TRBV12-4 to TRBJ1-2, with a possible D match to TRBD1 (5 bases). Trimming took off 10 bases at V and 2 bases at J, with 20 bases between the two ends. This CDR3 has 15 amino acids. CDR3 sequence (DNA): TGTGCCATCGGGCGATCCCCCAGGGAAAACTATGGCTACACCTTC. Translation gives CAIGRSPRENYGYTF.

Many counts were recorded for this clonotype. The chain employs TRBV7-6 and TRBJ2-5; perhaps TRBD1 as D (6 bases). Between the trimmed V and J ends, which lost 5 bases and 0 bases, there was a span of 13 bases. The CDR3 length is 15 residues. Germline V CDR1 and CDR2: SGHVS, FNYEAQ. In nucleotides, the CDR3 is TGTGCCAGCAGCGTCACAGGGTCGTACCAAGAGACCCAGTACTTC. Its translation: CASSVTGSYQETQYF.

The chain employs TRBV6-1 and TRBJ2-5; D is uncertain. This CDR3 has 15 amino acids. V gave up 6 bases and J gave up 0 bases, with 14 bases separating them. CDR1 and CDR2 from the germline V gene are MNHNS and SASEGT. The CDR3 nucleotides are TGTGCCAGCAGCCCCGTAAGTCCTGACCAAGAGACCCAGTACTTC. Translation: CASSPVSPDQETQYF.